This T cell receptor (beta chain) was obtained from a study of blood T cells in healthy people across ages. A word on this clonotype: Its matching antigen is unknown.

After removal of 5 bases from V and 10 bases from J, the junction contained 5 bases not matched to a gene. CDR1 is SGHAT and CDR2 is FQDESV in the germline V gene (reference sequence). The CDR3 consists of 13 residues. A second PCR of 7 to 11 cycles used a sample-barcoded 5' primer and a J-beta primer mix. A 12-random-nucleotide template-switch adaptor tagged each cDNA molecule. TCRdb fed the 5' RACE reads into MiXCR, producing one record per CDR3 protein. The table includes around 1.5 million distinct CDR3 sequences, 30% to 35% detected once. Study-wide findings and caveats: Long-lived donors had more naive CD4+ cells and higher diversity than aged donors.

Material: blood. This TCR was recovered from a woman under 40 in good health. V and J are TRBV11-1 and TRBJ2-1, with 10 positions matching TRBD2. The CDR3, as DNA: TGTGCCAGCAGCAGCTTGACTAGCGGGGAGCAGTTCTTC. Translating it yields CASSSLTSGEQFF.